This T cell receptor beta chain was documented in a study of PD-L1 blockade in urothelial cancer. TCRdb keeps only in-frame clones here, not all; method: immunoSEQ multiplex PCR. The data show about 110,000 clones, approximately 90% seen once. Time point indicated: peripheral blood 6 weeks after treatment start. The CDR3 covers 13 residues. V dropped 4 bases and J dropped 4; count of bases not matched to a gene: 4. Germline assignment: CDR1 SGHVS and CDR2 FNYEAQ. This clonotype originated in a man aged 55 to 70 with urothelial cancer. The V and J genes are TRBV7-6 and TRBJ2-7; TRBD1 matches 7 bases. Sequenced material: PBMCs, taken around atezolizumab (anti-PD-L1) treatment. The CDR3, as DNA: TGTGCCAGCAGCTCCTACAGGGGATACGAGCAGTACTTC. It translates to CASSSYRGYEQYF.